This TCR beta chain was documented in a study of human T cells and chemical hapten exposure (dated by TCRdb to about 2021). Regarding the study in general: For sensitization, 2% DPC in acetone was applied to a 2 cm by 2 cm area of upper inner arm skin. Throughout the study period of roughly 24 weeks, patients also received therapeutic DPC doses to the scalp every week. Patch testing was done on the upper back using Finn chambers containing 0.01% DPC, and results were scored after 6 days according to International Contact Dermatitis Research Group standards. The mostly female patient cohort included alopecia areata with under or over 50% scalp involvement, alopecia totalis and alopecia universalis. Libraries were pooled for sequencing, and variation in per-sample TCR yields was attributed mainly to small differences in library volumes within the pool. Peripheral blood TCR repertoire changes were tracked in vivo in alopecia patients during primary and secondary sensitization to the hapten diphenylcyclopropenone (DPC). Patient blood was sampled pre-sensitization (week 0) and at 2, 6 and about 24 weeks after DPC sensitization. For TCR sequencing, blood came from about 29 alopecia patients at anywhere from one to four time points (pre-sensitization, 2, 6 and 24 weeks). General study outcomes and caveats: All patients had alopecia, a presumed autoimmune disease, so their immune response might differ from that of healthy individuals. Significantly more large CDR3 similarity clusters were formed by expanded TCRs than by pre-sensitization or healthy control sets, consistent with antigen-driven responses. After repeated subsampling, the strength of the expansion versus patch-test correlation and the threshold at which it became significant changed. Patch test score was positively correlated with the number of PT1 expanded TCRs, with significance at thresholds 8, 16 and 32 but not at 4. No change with DPC sensitization was found in the number of TCRs above 1 in 1000 frequency, and no evidence of global repertoire structure alterations was found.

This clonotype was detected a few times. Its antigen target is currently unknown. It has no much larger one-base neighbor in the sample; base qualities were not kept. In the paper's terms, the time point label means: patch test 3, about 24 weeks after DPC sensitization. Sample treatment or condition, as interpreted from the label and publication: therapeutic diphenylcyclopropenone sensitization with weekly scalp DPC. At every patch-test visit, the blood draw took place before the patch test was put on. To be eligible, patients had to be aged 18 to 70, diagnosed with alopecia and judged suitable for DPC therapy, while pregnant patients were excluded. Total RNA was extracted from unfractionated whole blood collected in Tempus Blood RNA tubes. From its cysteine to its phenylalanine, the CDR3 spans 14 amino acids. The only DNA kept is the CDR3, 42 bases in frame from the first base. V has 5 bases trimmed and J has 3 bases trimmed; junction bases matching no gene number 5. Taken from the germline V gene, the CDR1 and CDR2 loops are KGHDR and SFDVKD.

The library was generated by RACE. Sequencing was carried out with a NextSeq 500. During library preparation, unique molecular identifiers were attached to individual cDNA molecules so that TCRs could be counted in a quantitative, reproducible way. Both TCR alpha and TCR beta chains were sequenced from each blood RNA sample. The authors' analysis ran thus. A median of roughly 100,000 TCRs per sample was observed, with a range of about 20,000 to 690,600. The Decombinator software suite was used to annotate V, J and CDR3 in the TCR reads. For the PS versus PT1 abundance plots, all samples were subsampled to the same number of TCRs (28,000). TCRs were defined as expanded if absent before sensitization and observed at least eight times at the 2-week time point. The public sequencing data were trimmed at Q25 with fastp and processed into clonotypes with MiXCR by TCRdb, which kept only in-frame beta chains. Entries are consolidated by CDR3 protein sequence, retaining the most common genes and DNA. The V and J calls come from TCRdb's annotation, not from the publication. Counted in this sample were 70,000 to 90,000 distinct CDR3 sequences; roughly 10% of them appeared once. The ten top clones hold over 3.5% of the sample.

This chain is built from TRBV24-1 and TRBJ2-5; the junction holds 7 bases that match TRBD1. The sample was whole blood, taken in connection with sensitization to the hapten diphenylcyclopropenone (DPC). The source is a woman in her forties or fifties with alopecia areata. Some clones in this sample may be carry-over from other donors' samples. The DNA reads TGTGCCACCAGTGCCCCGGGACAGAAAGAGACCCAGTACTTC. Its coded protein is CATSAPGQKETQYF.